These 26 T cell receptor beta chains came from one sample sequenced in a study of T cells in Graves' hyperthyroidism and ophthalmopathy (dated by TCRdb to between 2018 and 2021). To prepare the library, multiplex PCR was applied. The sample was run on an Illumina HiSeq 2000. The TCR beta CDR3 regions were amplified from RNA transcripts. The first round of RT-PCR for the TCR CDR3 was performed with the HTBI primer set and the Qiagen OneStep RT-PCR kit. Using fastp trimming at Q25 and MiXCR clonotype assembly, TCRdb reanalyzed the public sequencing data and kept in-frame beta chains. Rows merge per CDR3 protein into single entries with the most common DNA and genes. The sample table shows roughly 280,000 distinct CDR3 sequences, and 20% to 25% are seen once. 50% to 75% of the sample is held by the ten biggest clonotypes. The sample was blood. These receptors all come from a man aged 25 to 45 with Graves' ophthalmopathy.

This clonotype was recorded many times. This chain's CDR3 is CASSFWTSGSTDTQYF. CDR3 DNA: TGTGCCAGCAGCTTCTGGACTAGCGGAAGCACAGATACGCAGTATTTT. This chain joins TRBV7-2 and TRBJ2-3; 10 positions match TRBD2. V was clipped by 3 bases and J by 0 bases; unmatched bases: 3. The CDR3 consists of 16 residues. Germline-derived CDR1 and CDR2 are SGHTA and FQGNSA.

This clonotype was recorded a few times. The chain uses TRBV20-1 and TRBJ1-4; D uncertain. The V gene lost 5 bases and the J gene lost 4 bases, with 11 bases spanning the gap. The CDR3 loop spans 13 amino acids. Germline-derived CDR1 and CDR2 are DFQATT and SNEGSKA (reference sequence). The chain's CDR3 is CSALRASNEKLFF. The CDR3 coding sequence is TGCAGTGCTCTCAGAGCAAGTAATGAAAAACTGTTTTTT.

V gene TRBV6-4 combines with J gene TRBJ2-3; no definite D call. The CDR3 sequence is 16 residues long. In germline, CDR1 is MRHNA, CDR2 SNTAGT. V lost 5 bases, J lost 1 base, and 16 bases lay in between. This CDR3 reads CASSYLPYEGTDTQYF. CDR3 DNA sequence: TGTGCCAGCAGTTACCTCCCCTATGAGGGCACAGATACGCAGTATTTT.

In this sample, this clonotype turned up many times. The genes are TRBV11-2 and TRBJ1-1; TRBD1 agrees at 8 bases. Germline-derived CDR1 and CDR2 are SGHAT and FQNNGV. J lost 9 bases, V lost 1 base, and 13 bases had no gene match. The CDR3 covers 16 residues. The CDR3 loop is CASSLAHRTGLVQAFF. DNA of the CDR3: TGTGCCAGCAGCTTAGCGCACAGGACAGGGCTGGTCCAAGCTTTCTTT. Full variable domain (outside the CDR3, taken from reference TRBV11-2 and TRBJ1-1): EAGVAQSPRYKIIEKRQSVAFWCNPISGHATLYWYQQILGQGPKLLIQFQNNGVVDDSQLPKDRFSAERLKGVDSTLKIQPAKLEDSAVYLCASSLAHRTGLVQAFFGQGTRLTVV.

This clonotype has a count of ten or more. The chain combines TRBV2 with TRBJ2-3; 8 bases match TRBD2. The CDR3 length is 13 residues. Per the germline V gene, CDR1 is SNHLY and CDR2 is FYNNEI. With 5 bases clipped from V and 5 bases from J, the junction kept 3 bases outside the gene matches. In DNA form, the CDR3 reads TGTGCCAGCAGTCTCGGGAGGGGAGATACGCAGTATTTT. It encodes CASSLGRGDTQYF.

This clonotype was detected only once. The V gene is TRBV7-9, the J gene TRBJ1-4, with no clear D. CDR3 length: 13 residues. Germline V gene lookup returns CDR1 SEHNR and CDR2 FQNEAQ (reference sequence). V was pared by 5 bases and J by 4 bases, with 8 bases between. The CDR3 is CASSPDGNEKLFF. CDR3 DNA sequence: TGTGCCAGCAGCCCCGACGGTAATGAAAAACTGTTTTTT.

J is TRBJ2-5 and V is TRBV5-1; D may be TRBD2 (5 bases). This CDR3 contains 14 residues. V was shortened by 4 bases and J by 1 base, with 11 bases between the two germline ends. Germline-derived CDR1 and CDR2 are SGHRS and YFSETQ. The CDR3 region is CASSTVRGQETQYF. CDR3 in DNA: TGCGCCAGCAGCACAGTTCGGGGCCAAGAGACCCAGTACTTC.

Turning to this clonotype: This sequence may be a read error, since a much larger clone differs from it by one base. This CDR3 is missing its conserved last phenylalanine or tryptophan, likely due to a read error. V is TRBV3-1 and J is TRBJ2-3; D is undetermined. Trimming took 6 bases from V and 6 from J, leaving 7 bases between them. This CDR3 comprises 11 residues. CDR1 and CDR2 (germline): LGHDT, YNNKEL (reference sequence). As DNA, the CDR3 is TGTGCCAGCAGTAGATCGGATACGCAGTATTTA. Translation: CASSRSDTQYL.

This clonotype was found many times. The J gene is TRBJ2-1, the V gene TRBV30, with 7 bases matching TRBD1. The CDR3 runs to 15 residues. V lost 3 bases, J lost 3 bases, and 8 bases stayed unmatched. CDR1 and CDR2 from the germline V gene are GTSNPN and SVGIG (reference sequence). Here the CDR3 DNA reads TGTGCCTGGAGAGATGACAGGGCCATCTACAATGAGCAGTTCTTC. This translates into CAWRDDRAIYNEQFF.

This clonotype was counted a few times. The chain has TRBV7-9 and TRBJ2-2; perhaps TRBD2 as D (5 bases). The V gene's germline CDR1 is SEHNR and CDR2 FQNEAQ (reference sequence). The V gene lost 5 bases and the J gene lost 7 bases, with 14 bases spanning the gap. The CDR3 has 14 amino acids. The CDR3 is CASSLTRLDGELFF. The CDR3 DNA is TGTGCCAGCAGCCTAACTAGATTGGACGGGGAGCTGTTTTTT.

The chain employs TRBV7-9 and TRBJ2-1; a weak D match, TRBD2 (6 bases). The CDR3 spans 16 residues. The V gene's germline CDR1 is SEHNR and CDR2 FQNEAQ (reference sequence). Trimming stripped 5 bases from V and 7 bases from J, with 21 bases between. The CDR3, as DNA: TGTGCCAGCAGCGTAATGGGGGGAGGAACGTGGAATGAGCAGTTCTTC. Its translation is CASSVMGGGTWNEQFF.

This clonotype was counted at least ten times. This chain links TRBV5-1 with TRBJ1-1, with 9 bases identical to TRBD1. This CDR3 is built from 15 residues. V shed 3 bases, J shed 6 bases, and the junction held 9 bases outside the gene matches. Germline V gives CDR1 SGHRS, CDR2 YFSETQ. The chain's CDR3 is CASSSRTGEISEAFF. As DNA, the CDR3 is TGCGCCAGCAGCTCAAGGACAGGGGAAATTTCTGAAGCTTTCTTT.

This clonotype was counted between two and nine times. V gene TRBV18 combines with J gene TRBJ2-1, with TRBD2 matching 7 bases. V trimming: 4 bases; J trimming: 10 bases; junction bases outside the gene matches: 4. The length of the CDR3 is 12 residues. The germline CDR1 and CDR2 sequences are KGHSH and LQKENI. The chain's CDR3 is CASSLVGREQFF. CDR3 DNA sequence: TGTGCCAGCTCACTTGTCGGGAGGGAGCAGTTCTTC.

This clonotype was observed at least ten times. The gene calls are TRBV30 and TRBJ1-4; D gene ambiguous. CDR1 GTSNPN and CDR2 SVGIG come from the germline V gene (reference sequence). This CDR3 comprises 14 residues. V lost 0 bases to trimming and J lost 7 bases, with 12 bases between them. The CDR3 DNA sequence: TGTGCCTGGAGTGTAGGCCCTGGGTTTGAAAAACTGTTTTTT. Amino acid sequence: CAWSVGPGFEKLFF.

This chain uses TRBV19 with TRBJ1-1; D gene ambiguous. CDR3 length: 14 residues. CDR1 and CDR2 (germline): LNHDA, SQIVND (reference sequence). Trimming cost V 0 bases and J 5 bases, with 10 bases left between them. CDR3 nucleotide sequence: TGTGCCAGTAGTATAGATAGAAGTTATACTGAAGCTTTCTTT. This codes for CASSIDRSYTEAFF.

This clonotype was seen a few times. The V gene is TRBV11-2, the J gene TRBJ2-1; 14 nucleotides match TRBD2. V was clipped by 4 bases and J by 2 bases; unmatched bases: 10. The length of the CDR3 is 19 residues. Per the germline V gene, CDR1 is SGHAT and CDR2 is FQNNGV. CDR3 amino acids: CASSSTGTSGRITYNEQFF. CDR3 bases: TGTGCCAGCAGCTCGACCGGGACTAGCGGGAGAATCACCTACAATGAGCAGTTCTTC.

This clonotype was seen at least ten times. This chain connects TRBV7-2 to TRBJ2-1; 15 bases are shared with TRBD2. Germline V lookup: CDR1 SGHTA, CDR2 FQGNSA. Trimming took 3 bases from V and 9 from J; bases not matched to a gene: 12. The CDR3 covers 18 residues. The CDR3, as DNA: TGTGCCAGCAGCTTCGGACTAGCGGGAGGGCCGGTTTCCGGTGAGCAGTTCTTC. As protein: CASSFGLAGGPVSGEQFF.

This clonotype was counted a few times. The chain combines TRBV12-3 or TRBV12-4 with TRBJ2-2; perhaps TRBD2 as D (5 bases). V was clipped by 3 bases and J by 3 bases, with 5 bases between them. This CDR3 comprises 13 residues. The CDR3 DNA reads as TGTGCCAGCAGTTTGGAGGACACCGGGGAGCTGTTTTTT. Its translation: CASSLEDTGELFF.

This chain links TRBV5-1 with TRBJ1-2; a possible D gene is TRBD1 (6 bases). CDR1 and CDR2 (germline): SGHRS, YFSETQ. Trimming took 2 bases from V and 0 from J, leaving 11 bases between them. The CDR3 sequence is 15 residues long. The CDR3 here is CASSFTGTTNYGYTF. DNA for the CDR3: TGCGCCAGCAGCTTTACCGGGACAACTAACTATGGCTACACCTTC.

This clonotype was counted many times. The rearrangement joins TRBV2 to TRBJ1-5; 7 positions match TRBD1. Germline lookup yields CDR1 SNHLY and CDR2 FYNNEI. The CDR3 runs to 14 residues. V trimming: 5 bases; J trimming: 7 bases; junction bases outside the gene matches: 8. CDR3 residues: CASSKDRSFQPQHF. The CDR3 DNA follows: TGTGCCAGCAGTAAGGACAGGTCATTCCAGCCCCAGCATTTT. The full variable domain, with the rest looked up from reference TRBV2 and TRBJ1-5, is EPEVTQTPSHQVTQMGQEVILRCVPISNHLYFYWYRQILGQKVEFLVSFYNNEISEKSEIFDDQFSVERPDGSNFTLKIRSTKLEDSAMYFCASSKDRSFQPQHFGDGTRLSIL.

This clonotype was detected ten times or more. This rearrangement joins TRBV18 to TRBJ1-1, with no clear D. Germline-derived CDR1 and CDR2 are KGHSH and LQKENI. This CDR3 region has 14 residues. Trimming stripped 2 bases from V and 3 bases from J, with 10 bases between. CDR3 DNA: TGTGCCAGCTCACCAAGGAGTGGATACACTGAAGCTTTCTTT. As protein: CASSPRSGYTEAFF. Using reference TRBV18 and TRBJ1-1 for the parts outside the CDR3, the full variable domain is NAGVMQNPRHLVRRRGQEARLRCSPMKGHSHVYWYRQLPEEGLKFMVYLQKENIIDESGMPKERFSAEFPKEGPSILRIQQVVRGDSAAYFCASSPRSGYTEAFFGQGTRLTVV.

CDR3 nucleotide sequence: TGTGCCAGCAGCTTGATCGGGGGACCGAATAATTCACCCCTCCACTTT. Its translation: CASSLIGGPNNSPLHF. The V and J genes are TRBV5-6 and TRBJ1-6; a possible D gene is TRBD1 (5 bases). CDR1 is SGHDT, CDR2 YYEEEE, per germline. The length of the CDR3 is 16 residues. Trimming pared 1 base from V and 5 bases from J, leaving 13 bases between.

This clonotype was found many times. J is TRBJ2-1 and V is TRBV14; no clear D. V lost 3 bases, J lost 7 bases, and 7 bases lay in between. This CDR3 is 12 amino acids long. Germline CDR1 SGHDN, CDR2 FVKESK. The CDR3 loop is CASSHLRNEQFF. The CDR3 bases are TGTGCCAGCAGCCACCTCAGGAATGAGCAGTTCTTC. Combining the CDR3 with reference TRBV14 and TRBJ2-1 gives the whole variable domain EAGVTQFPSHSVIEKGQTVTLRCDPISGHDNLYWYRRVMGKEIKFLLHFVKESKQDESGMPNNRFLAERTGGTYSTLKVQPAELEDSGVYFCASSHLRNEQFFGPGTRLTVL.

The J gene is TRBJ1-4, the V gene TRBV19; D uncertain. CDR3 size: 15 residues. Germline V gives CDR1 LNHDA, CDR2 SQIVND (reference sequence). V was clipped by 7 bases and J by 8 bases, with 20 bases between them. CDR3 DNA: TGTGCCAGTAACCTCGGACCTTCTAAGGGAGAAAAACTGTTTTTT. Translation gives CASNLGPSKGEKLFF.

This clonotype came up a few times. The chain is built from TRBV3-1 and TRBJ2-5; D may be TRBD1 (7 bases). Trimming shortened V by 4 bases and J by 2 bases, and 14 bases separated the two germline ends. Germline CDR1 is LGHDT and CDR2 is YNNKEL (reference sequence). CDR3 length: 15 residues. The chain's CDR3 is CASSPFGGQQETQYF. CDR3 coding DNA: TGTGCCAGCAGCCCCTTCGGGGGACAGCAAGAGACCCAGTACTTC.

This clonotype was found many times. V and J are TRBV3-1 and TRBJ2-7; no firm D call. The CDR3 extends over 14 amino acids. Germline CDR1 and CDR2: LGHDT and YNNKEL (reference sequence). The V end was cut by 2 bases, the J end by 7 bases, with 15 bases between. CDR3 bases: TGTGCCAGCAGCCAAAAAGCGACGTCGAGGGAGCAGTACTTC. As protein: CASSQKATSREQYF.